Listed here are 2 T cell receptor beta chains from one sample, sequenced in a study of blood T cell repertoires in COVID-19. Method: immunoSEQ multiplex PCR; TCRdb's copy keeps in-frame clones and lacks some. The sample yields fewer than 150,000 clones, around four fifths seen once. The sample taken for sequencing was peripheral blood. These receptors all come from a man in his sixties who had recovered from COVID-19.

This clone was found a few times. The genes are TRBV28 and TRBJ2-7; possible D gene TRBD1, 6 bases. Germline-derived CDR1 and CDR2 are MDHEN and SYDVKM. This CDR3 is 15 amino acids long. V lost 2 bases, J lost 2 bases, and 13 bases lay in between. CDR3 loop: CASSLLGRGPYEQYF. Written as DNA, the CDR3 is TGTGCCAGCAGTTTACTCGGCAGGGGTCCCTACGAGCAGTACTTC.

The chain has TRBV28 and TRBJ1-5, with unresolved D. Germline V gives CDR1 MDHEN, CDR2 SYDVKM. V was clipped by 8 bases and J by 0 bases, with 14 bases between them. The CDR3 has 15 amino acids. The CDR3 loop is CASHRKPGSNQPQHF. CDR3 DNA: TGTGCCAGCCACCGAAAGCCGGGTAGCAATCAGCCCCAGCATTTT.